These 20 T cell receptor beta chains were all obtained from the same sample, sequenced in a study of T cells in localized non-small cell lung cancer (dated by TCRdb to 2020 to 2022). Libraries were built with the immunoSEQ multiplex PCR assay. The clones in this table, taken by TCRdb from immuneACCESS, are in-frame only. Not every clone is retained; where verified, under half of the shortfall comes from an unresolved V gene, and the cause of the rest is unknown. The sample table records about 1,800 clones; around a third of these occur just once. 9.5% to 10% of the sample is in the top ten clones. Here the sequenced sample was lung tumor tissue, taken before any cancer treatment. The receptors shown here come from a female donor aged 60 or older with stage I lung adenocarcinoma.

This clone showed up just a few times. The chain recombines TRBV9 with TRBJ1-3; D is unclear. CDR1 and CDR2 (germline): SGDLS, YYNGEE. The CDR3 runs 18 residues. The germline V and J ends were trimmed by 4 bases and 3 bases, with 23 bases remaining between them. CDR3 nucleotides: TGTGCCAGCAGCCCCGAACTTGGGGAGTTGGTGTATGGAAACACCATATATTTT. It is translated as CASSPELGELVYGNTIYF.

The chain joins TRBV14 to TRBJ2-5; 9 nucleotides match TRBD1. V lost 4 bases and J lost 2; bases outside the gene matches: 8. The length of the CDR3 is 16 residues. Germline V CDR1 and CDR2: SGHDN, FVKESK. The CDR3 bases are TGTGCCAGCAGCCCCCTGTTGACAGGGGGGCAAGAGACCCAGTACTTC. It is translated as CASSPLLTGGQETQYF.

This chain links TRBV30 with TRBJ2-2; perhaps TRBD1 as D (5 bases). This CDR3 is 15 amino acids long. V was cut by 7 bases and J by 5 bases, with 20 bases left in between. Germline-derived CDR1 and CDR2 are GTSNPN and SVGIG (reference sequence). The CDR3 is CAYSSRAVWTGELFF. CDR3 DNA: TGTGCCTACTCTTCCAGGGCTGTGTGGACCGGGGAGCTGTTTTTT.

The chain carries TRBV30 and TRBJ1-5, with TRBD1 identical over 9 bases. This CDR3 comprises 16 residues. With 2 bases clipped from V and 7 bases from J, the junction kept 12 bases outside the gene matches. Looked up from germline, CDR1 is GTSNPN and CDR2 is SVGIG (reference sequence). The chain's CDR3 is CAWSTSGTGRYQPQHF. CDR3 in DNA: TGTGCCTGGAGTACCTCCGGGACAGGGCGTTACCAGCCCCAGCATTTT.

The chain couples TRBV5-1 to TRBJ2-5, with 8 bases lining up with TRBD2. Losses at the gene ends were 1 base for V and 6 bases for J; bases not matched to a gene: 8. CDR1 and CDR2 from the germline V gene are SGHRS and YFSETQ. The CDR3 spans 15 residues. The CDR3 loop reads CASSLTGTSEKTQYF. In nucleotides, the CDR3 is TGCGCCAGCAGCTTGACCGGGACTAGTGAAAAGACCCAGTACTTC.

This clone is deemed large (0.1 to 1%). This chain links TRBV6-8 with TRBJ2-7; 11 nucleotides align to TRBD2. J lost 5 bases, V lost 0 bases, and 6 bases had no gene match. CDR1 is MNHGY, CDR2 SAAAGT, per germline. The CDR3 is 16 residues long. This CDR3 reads CASSYSDSGRADEQYF. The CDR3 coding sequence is TGTGCCAGCAGTTACTCTGATAGCGGGAGGGCGGACGAGCAGTACTTC.

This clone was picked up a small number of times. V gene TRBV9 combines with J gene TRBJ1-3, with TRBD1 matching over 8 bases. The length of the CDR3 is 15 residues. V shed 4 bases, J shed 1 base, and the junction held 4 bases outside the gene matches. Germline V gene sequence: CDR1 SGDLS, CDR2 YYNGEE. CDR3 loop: CASSPGTGSGNTIYF. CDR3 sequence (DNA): TGTGCCAGCAGCCCCGGGACAGGTTCTGGAAACACCATATATTTT.

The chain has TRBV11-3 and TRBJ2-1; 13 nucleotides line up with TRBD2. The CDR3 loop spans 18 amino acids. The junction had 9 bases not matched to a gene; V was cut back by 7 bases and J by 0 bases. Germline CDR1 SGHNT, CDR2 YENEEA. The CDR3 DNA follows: TGTGCCAGCACGCAGGGACTAGCGGGACTAAGCTCCTACAATGAGCAGTTCTTC. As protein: CASTQGLAGLSSYNEQFF.

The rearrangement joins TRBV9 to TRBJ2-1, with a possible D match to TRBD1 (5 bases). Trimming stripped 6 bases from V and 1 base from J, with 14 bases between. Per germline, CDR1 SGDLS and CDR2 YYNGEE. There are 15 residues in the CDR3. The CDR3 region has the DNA TGTGCCAGCACACCACTCGACAGTTCCTACAATGAGCAGTTCTTC. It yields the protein CASTPLDSSYNEQFF.

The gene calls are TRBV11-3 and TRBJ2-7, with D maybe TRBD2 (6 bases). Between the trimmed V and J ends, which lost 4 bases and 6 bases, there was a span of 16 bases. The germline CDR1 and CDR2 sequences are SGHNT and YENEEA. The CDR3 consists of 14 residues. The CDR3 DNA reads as TGTGCCAGCAGCTCGGCGTGGAGGGCAGGCGAGCAGTACTTC. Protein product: CASSSAWRAGEQYF.

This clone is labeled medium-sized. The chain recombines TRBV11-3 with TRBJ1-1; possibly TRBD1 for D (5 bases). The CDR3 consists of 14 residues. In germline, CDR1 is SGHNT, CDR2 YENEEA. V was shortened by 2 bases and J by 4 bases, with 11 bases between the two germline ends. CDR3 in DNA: TGTGCCAGCAGCTTAACCCAGGGTCGCACTGAAGCTTTCTTT. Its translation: CASSLTQGRTEAFF.

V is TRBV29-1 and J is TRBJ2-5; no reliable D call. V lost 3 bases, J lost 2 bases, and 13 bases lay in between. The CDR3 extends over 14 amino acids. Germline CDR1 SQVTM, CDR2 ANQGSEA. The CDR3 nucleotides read TGCAGCGTTGAGGGTTGGCAGACACAAGAGACCCAGTACTTC. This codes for CSVEGWQTQETQYF.

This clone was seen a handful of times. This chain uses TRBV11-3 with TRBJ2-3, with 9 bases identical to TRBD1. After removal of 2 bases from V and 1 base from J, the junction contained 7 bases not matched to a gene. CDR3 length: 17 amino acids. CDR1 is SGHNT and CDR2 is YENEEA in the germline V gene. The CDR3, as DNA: TGTGCCAGCAGCTTATCCTTGTGGGACAGGGGCACAGATACGCAGTATTTT. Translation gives CASSLSLWDRGTDTQYF. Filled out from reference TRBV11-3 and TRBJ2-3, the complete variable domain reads EAGVVQSPRYKIIEKKQPVAFWCNPISGHNTLYWYLQNLGQGPELLIRYENEEAVDDSQLPKDRFSAERLKGVDSTLKIQPAELGDSAVYLCASSLSLWDRGTDTQYFGPGTRLTVL.

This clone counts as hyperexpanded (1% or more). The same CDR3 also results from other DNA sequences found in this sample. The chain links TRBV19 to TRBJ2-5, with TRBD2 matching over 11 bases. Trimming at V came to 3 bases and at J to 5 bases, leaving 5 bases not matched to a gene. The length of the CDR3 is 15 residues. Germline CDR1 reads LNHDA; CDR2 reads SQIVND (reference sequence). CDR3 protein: CASSITSGSFETQYF. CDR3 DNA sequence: TGTGCCAGTAGTATCACTAGCGGGAGTTTTGAGACCCAGTACTTC.

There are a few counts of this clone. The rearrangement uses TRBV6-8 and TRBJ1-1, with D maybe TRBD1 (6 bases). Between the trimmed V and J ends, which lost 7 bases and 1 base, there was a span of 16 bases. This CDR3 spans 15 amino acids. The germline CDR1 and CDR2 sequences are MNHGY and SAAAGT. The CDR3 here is CASKGGRQKNTEAFF. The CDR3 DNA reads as TGTGCCAGCAAGGGGGGAAGACAAAAGAACACTGAAGCTTTCTTT.

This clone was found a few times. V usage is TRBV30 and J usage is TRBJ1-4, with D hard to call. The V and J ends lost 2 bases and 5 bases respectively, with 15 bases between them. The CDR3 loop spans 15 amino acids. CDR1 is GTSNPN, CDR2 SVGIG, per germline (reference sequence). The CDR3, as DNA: TGTGCCTGGAGTAAATCCAGTTACCCCAATGAAAAACTGTTTTTT. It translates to CAWSKSSYPNEKLFF.

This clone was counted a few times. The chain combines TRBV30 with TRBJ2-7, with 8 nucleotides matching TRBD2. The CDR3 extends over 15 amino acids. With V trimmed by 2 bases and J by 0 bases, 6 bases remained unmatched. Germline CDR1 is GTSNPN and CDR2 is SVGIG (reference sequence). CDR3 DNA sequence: TGTGCCTGGAGTCAAGCGGGGGCGAGCTCCTACGAGCAGTACTTC. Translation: CAWSQAGASSYEQYF. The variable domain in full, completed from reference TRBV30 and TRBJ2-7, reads SQTIHQWPATLVQPVGSPLSLECTVEGTSNPNLYWYRQAAGRGLQLLFYSVGIGQISSEVPQNLSASRPQDRQFILSSKKLLLSDSGFYLCAWSQAGASSYEQYFGPGTRLTVT.

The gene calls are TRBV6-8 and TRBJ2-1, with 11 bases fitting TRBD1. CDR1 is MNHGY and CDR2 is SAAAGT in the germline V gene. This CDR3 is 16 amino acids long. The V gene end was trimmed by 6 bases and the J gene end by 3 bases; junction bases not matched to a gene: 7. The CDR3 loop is CASRPTGTGGYNEQFF. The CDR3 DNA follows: TGTGCCAGCAGGCCGACCGGGACAGGGGGCTACAATGAGCAGTTCTTC.

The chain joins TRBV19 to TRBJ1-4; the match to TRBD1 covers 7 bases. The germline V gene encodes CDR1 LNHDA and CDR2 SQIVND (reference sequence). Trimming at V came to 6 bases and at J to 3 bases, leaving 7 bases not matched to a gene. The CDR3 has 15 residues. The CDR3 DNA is TGTGCCAGTAGCCGACAGGGCCCACCTAATGAAAAACTGTTTTTT. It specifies CASSRQGPPNEKLFF.

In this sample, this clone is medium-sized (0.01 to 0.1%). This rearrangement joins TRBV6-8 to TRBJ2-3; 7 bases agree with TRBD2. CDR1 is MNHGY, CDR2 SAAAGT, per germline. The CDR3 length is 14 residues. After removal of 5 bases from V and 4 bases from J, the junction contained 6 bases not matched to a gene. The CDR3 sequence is CASSDGLVPDTQYF. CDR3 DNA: TGTGCCAGCAGTGACGGACTAGTGCCAGATACGCAGTATTTT.